The entry below describes one TCR beta chain. The data originate from a study of shared T cell receptors in the human thymus. The data were produced by immunoSEQ multiplex PCR, yet TCRdb's version contains in-frame clones alone and is incomplete. Found here are roughly 550,000 clones, roughly 74% of them singletons; the top ten hold 0.013%. These data were also reused for a study on human thymus T cells. In that study: Donors consisted of healthy Finnish infants (having corrective surgery for congenital heart defects). Thymic material originated from resections removed in the course of corrective heart surgery. Apparent bias marked the V and J gene usage of thymic and blood repertoires.

The material sequenced was thymocytes. This TCR was recovered from a boy younger than two with a congenital heart defect.

CDR3 sequence reads: CASSFRLAGGGETQYF. CDR3 bases: TGTGCCAGCAGTTTTCGACTAGCGGGAGGGGGGGAGACCCAGTACTTC. The V call is TRBV27, the J call TRBJ2-5, with TRBD2 matching over 14 bases. This CDR3 region has 16 residues. The ends lost 3 bases at V and 5 bases at J; junction bases unmatched: 5. Germline V CDR1 and CDR2: MNHEY, SMNVEV (reference sequence).